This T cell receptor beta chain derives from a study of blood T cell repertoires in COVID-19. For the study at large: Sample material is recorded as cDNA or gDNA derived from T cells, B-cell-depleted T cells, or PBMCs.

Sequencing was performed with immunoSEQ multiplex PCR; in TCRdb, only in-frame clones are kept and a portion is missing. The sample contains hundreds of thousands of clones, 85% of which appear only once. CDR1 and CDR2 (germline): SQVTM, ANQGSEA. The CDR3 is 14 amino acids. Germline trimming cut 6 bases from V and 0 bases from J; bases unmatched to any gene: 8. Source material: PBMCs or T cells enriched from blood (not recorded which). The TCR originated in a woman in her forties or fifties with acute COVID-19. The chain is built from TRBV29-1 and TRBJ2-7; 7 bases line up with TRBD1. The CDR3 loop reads CSVAGTARSYEQYF. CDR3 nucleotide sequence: TGCAGCGTGGCCGGGACAGCCCGCTCCTACGAGCAGTACTTC.